The clone carrying this TCR beta chain turned up a few times. This sample stems from a study of regulatory T cells in long-lasting Graves disease. Investigators prepared the TCR beta libraries by applying iRepertoire HTBI primers and Arm-PCR of CDR3 regions. A single record per CDR3 protein comes from TCRdb applying MiXCR to the multiplex PCR reads. Of 560,000 or so distinct CDR3 sequences detected, about 15% appear once; the ten largest clones hold about 12%. CDR3 length equals 17 residues. Per the germline V gene, CDR1 is SGHVS and CDR2 is FQNEAQ. V was cut by 8 bases and J by 0 bases, with 21 bases left in between. The time point here: newly diagnosed GD, antithyroid drugs for less than 3 months. PBMC RNA served as the TCR library source. The source of the patients was an endocrinology department in Xi'an, China. The data were also submitted as part of a second study, on T cells in Graves' hyperthyroidism and ophthalmopathy. In that study: TCR CDR3 underwent first-round RT-PCR with the HTBI primer set.

This specimen consisted of peripheral blood mononuclear cells (PBMCs), obtained at new diagnosis, from a patient treated with antithyroid drugs. The chain combines TRBV7-8 with TRBJ2-3, with D perhaps TRBD2 (6 bases). The clonotype comes from a man younger than 30 with Graves disease. CDR3 nucleotides: TGTGCCAGCCATTCCTATCCCCCCGGGGGTAGCACAGATACGCAGTATTTT. Protein: CASHSYPPGGSTDTQYF.